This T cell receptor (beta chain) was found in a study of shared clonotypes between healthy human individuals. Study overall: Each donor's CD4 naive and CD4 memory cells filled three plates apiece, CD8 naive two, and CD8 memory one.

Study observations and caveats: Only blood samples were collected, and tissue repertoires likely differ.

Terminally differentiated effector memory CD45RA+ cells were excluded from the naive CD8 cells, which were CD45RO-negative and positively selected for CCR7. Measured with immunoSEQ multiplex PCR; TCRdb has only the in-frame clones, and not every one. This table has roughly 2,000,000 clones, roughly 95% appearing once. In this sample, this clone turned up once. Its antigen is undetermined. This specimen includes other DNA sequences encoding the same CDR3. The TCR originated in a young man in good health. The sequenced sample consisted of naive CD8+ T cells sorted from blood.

Here the CDR3 DNA reads TGCGCCAGCAGCCCTAGGGGGGACAATGAGCAGTTCTTC. It specifies CASSPRGDNEQFF. J is TRBJ2-1 and V is TRBV4-3; the D gene could be TRBD1 or TRBD2 (6 bases each). Germline V lookup: CDR1 LGHNA, CDR2 YSLEER. V was clipped by 4 bases and J by 5 bases, with 9 bases between them. The CDR3 totals 13 residues.